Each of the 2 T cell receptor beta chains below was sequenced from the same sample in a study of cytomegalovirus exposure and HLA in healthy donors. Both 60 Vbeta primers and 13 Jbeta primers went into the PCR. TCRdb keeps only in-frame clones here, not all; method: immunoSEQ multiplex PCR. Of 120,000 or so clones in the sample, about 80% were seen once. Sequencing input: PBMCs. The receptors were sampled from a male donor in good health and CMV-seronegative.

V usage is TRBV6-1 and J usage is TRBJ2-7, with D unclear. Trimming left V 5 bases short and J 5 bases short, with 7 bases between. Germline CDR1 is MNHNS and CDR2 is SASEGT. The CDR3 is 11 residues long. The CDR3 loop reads CASSWLHEQYF. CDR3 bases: TGTGCCAGCAGTTGGCTTCACGAGCAGTACTTC.

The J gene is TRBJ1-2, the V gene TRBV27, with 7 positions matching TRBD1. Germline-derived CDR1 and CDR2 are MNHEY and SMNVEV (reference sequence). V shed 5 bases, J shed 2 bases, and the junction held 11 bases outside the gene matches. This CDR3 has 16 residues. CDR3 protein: CASSPSTGEANYGYTF. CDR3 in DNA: TGTGCCAGCAGTCCTTCTACAGGGGAGGCCAACTATGGCTACACCTTC.